The TCR beta chain described here comes from a study of shared clonotypes between healthy human individuals. CDR3 length: 14 residues. V was clipped by 7 bases and J by 0 bases, with 12 bases between them. Germline CDR1 LNHDA, CDR2 SQIVND (reference sequence). Sorted-subset replicate PCRs used roughly 210 ng of genomic DNA. This amount corresponded to tens of thousands of T cell genomes. Assay: immunoSEQ multiplex PCR; the TCRdb copy retains only in-frame clones and omits some. This table has 650,000 to 700,000 clones, roughly 91% appearing once. With CCR7-negative CD45RA+ TemRA cells, CD45RO+ cells were combined in CD8 memory.

The chain has TRBV19 and TRBJ1-2; D gene uncertain. This TCR derives from a man between 18 and 29 years old in good health. Some clones in this sample may be carry-over from other donors' samples. Sequencing was carried out using memory CD8+ T cells from PBMCs. Regarding subset: CD45RO+ cells pooled with CCR7-negative TemRA cells. CDR3 DNA: TGTGCCAGTACGGGAGTAGCTTCTAACTATGGCTACACCTTC. Its translation is CASTGVASNYGYTF.